These 21 T cell receptor beta chains were sequenced from one sample in a study of T cell responses to AZD1222 COVID-19 vaccine. Assay: immunoSEQ multiplex PCR; the TCRdb copy retains only in-frame clones and omits some. The data show 180,000 or so clones, about 87% seen once. This sample comprised peripheral blood, obtained 28 days after the second dose of the MenACWY control vaccine. The origin of the receptors is an adult who received the MenACWY meningococcal vaccine as a control.

For the CDR3, the DNA is TGCGCCAGCAGTGATTCCAGCGGGAGTCCGGAGACCCAGTACTTC. Encoded protein: CASSDSSGSPETQYF. J is TRBJ2-5 and V is TRBV10-1; 8 bases fit TRBD2. This CDR3 is 15 amino acids long. V shed 3 bases, J shed 5 bases, and the junction held 8 bases outside the gene matches. Germline V gene lookup returns CDR1 WNHNN and CDR2 SYGVQD (reference sequence).

V gene TRBV19 combines with J gene TRBJ1-1, with D maybe TRBD1 (5 bases). With 5 bases removed from V and 5 bases from J, the gap between germline ends came to 15 bases. Germline CDR1 LNHDA, CDR2 SQIVND (reference sequence). CDR3 length: 14 amino acids. For the CDR3, the DNA is TGTGCCAGTAGTCTGCCAGGGAGAGAAACTGAAGCTTTCTTT. It translates to CASSLPGRETEAFF.

This clone was picked up a small number of times. The chain carries TRBV6-5 and TRBJ2-7; 8 bases align to TRBD1. CDR1 and CDR2 from the germline V gene are MNHEY and SVGAGI. The CDR3 extends over 14 amino acids. J was trimmed by 6 bases and V by 6 bases; bases with no gene match: 10. CDR3 DNA sequence: TGTGCCAGCAGGGCGACAGGGGTGAACGGCGAGCAGTACTTC. Translating gives CASRATGVNGEQYF.

The chain is built from TRBV19 and TRBJ1-5; 8 bases align to TRBD1. Trimming took 5 bases from V and 8 from J; bases not matched to a gene: 8. Looked up from germline, CDR1 is LNHDA and CDR2 is SQIVND (reference sequence). There are 14 residues in the CDR3. CDR3 nucleotides: TGTGCCAGTAGTGACCCGACAGGGGTAAAGCCCCAGCATTTT. It is translated as CASSDPTGVKPQHF. Combining the CDR3 with reference TRBV19 and TRBJ1-5 gives the whole variable domain DGGITQSPKYLFRKEGQNVTLSCEQNLNHDAMYWYRQDPGQGLRLIYYSQIVNDFQKGDIAEGYSVSREKKESFPLTVTSAQKNPTAFYLCASSDPTGVKPQHFGDGTRLSIL.

The gene calls are TRBV7-3 and TRBJ2-3, with TRBD2 identical over 8 bases. The CDR3 has 15 residues. The germline V gene has CDR1 SGHTA and CDR2 FQGTGA. Trimming took 5 bases from V and 4 from J; bases not matched to a gene: 8. The CDR3 coding sequence is TGTGCCAGCAGCACGTTCAGCGGGAGCTCAGATACGCAGTATTTT. The encoded protein is CASSTFSGSSDTQYF.

The chain employs TRBV24-1 and TRBJ2-5; 7 positions match TRBD1. Germline V lookup: CDR1 KGHDR, CDR2 SFDVKD. V lost 3 bases, J lost 3 bases, and 6 bases stayed unmatched. The CDR3 loop spans 15 amino acids. CDR3 coding DNA: TGTGCCACCAGTGATATCCGGGACAGTAAAGAGACCCAGTACTTC. Amino acid sequence: CATSDIRDSKETQYF.

The chain has TRBV28 and TRBJ2-1, with TRBD2 matching 7 bases. There are 15 residues in the CDR3. Losses at the gene ends were 6 bases for V and 7 bases for J; bases not matched to a gene: 12. From germline, CDR1 is MDHEN and CDR2 SYDVKM. The chain's CDR3 is CASRGRPLSGNEQFF. The DNA for the CDR3 is TGTGCCAGCAGGGGTAGACCTCTTAGCGGGAATGAGCAGTTCTTC.

The chain links TRBV28 to TRBJ1-2; D ambiguous. Germline V gene data show CDR1 as MDHEN and CDR2 as SYDVKM. V lost 0 bases to trimming and J lost 1 base, with 6 bases between them. CDR3 length: 14 residues. CDR3: CASSLWQDNYGYTF. The CDR3 DNA reads as TGTGCCAGCAGTTTATGGCAGGATAACTATGGCTACACCTTC.

This chain connects TRBV7-8 to TRBJ1-1; 11 bases align to TRBD1. The V and J ends lost 5 bases and 4 bases, in that order; junction bases with no gene match: 12. Germline V gene data show CDR1 as SGHVS and CDR2 as FQNEAQ. The CDR3 runs to 17 residues. CDR3 in DNA: TGTGCCAGCAGCCCTATCCCGGGACAGGGGGTCGGCACTGAAGCTTTCTTT. It is translated as CASSPIPGQGVGTEAFF.

This chain links TRBV24-1 with TRBJ1-2; D unresolved. CDR1 and CDR2 (germline): KGHDR, SFDVKD. This CDR3 contains 12 residues. V lost 6 bases and J lost 4, with 8 bases in between. This CDR3 reads CATSPGSYGYTF. For the CDR3, the DNA is TGTGCCACCAGTCCGGGAAGCTATGGCTACACCTTC.

In nucleotides, the CDR3 is TGTGCCAGCAGGAACCGGGACCGCGGCGGGGAGCTGTTTTTT. Residues: CASRNRDRGGELFF. The chain has TRBV21-1 and TRBJ2-2. TRBV21-1 is noted as a pseudogene. The CDR3 extends over 14 amino acids.

V usage is TRBV5-1 and J usage is TRBJ2-7; 12 nucleotides line up with TRBD1. Germline loops: CDR1 SGHRS, CDR2 YFSETQ. The V and J ends lost 2 bases and 0 bases, in that order; junction bases with no gene match: 6. CDR3 length: 17 residues. The CDR3 spells CASSFGTGGSSSYEQYF. In nucleotides, the CDR3 is TGCGCCAGCAGCTTCGGGACAGGGGGCTCTAGCTCCTACGAGCAGTACTTC.

The chain links TRBV28 to TRBJ1-2; 9 bases align to TRBD1. The germline CDR1 and CDR2 sequences are MDHEN and SYDVKM. The J segment lost 2 bases and the V segment lost 5 bases, leaving 9 bases of the junction unmatched. This CDR3 spans 16 amino acids. CDR3 in amino acids: CASSTGGGTGNYGYTF. DNA of the CDR3: TGTGCCAGCAGTACAGGGGGCGGAACTGGAAACTATGGCTACACCTTC.

The rearrangement links TRBV19 to TRBJ2-1; TRBD2 agrees at 8 bases. CDR3 length: 15 amino acids. J was trimmed by 7 bases and V by 4 bases; bases with no gene match: 9. Germline V gene sequence: CDR1 LNHDA, CDR2 SQIVND (reference sequence). The CDR3 is CASSREREIRNEQFF. The CDR3 coding sequence is TGTGCCAGTAGTAGAGAGCGGGAGATTAGGAATGAGCAGTTCTTC.

DNA for the CDR3: TGTGCCAGTAGTATTACAGGGATCGCCGAAGCTTTCTTT. Encoded protein: CASSITGIAEAFF. This chain uses TRBV19 with TRBJ1-1; possible D gene TRBD1, 6 bases. The V and J ends lost 3 bases and 8 bases respectively, with 13 bases between them. CDR3 size: 13 residues. Germline CDR1 reads LNHDA; CDR2 reads SQIVND (reference sequence).

This chain joins TRBV7-9 and TRBJ2-7; TRBD1 or TRBD2 may be the D gene (5 bases each). Between the trimmed V and J ends, which lost 4 bases and 6 bases, there was a span of 16 bases. Germline V CDR1 and CDR2: SEHNR, FQNEAQ (reference sequence). This CDR3 has 14 residues. Here the CDR3 DNA reads TGTGCCAGCAGCTCCGGGACCCATATCGCCGAGCAGTACTTC. Its translation: CASSSGTHIAEQYF.

The chain joins TRBV6-6 to TRBJ1-6; D is ambiguous. Looked up from germline, CDR1 is MNHNY and CDR2 is SVGAGI (reference sequence). Deletions cut 5 bases from V and 8 bases from J, with 7 bases between. The CDR3 consists of 12 residues. In DNA form, the CDR3 reads TGTGCCAGCAGTCTTTCAGATTCACCCCTCCACTTT. It is translated as CASSLSDSPLHF.

This chain uses TRBV5-1 with TRBJ2-3, with a weak D call TRBD2 (7 bases). CDR1 is SGHRS, CDR2 YFSETQ, per germline. The CDR3 runs 15 residues. V was trimmed by 0 bases and J by 6 bases, leaving 14 bases between them. Here the CDR3 DNA reads TGCGCCAGCAGCTTGGAGGGGGAGGGCGTGGATACGCAGTATTTT. Translated: CASSLEGEGVDTQYF.

The chain employs TRBV13 and TRBJ1-2; unclear D gene. CDR1 is PRHDT and CDR2 is FYEKMQ in the germline V gene (reference sequence). The V end lost 5 bases, the J end lost 2 bases, and 9 bases lay between the germline ends. This CDR3 comprises 13 residues. The CDR3 DNA is TGTGCCAGCAGCCCCTCCGGGAACTATGGCTACACCTTC. Translation gives CASSPSGNYGYTF.

This sequence joins TRBV4-3 and TRBJ1-1, with D perhaps TRBD1 (5 bases). The V end lost 4 bases, the J end lost 7 bases, and 19 bases lay between the germline ends. The CDR3 runs 15 residues. The germline V gene has CDR1 LGHNA and CDR2 YSLEER. CDR3 sequence: CASSPRGKGSNEAFF. The CDR3 coding sequence is TGCGCCAGCAGCCCACGGGGGAAAGGTTCGAATGAAGCTTTCTTT.

The chain is built from TRBV2 and TRBJ2-1; 10 positions match TRBD1. The CDR3 contains 13 residues. J was trimmed by 8 bases and V by 10 bases; bases with no gene match: 8. The germline CDR1 and CDR2 sequences are SNHLY and FYNNEI. In DNA, the CDR3 is TGTGCCATCCGGGACAGGGGATTCGATGAGCAGTTCTTC. Translating gives CAIRDRGFDEQFF.